This TCR beta chain was obtained from a study of shared clonotypes between healthy human individuals. Profiling relied on immunoSEQ multiplex PCR, and the TCRdb table lists in-frame clones only, not all of them. The sample has 600,000 to 700,000 clones; 73% are singletons. Germline V gene sequence: CDR1 MDHEN, CDR2 SYDVKM. V was clipped by 2 bases and J by 1 base; unmatched bases: 0. The CDR3 runs 14 residues. In this sample, this clone turned up a few times. This chain connects TRBV28 to TRBJ2-3; 7 bases match TRBD1. The sequenced material came from memory CD4+ T cells sorted from blood. Sample subset: CD45RA-negative fraction. This receptor was identified in a woman in her twenties or thirties in good health. CDR3 loop: CASSLTGGTDTQYF. The CDR3, as DNA: TGTGCCAGCAGTTTAACAGGGGGCACAGATACGCAGTATTTT.